Here is one T cell receptor (beta chain) with its context. It was within 2 weeks before study entry that exposed participants met a COVID-19 case. CDR3 size: 14 residues. After removal of 2 bases from V and 4 bases from J, the junction contained 3 bases not matched to a gene. Looked up from germline, CDR1 is SEHNR and CDR2 is FQNEAQ (reference sequence). This sample is drawn from a study of blood T cell repertoires in COVID-19. Produced via immunoSEQ multiplex PCR; TCRdb's table is partial and in-frame only. In the table there are 320,000 or so clones, roughly 85% of which are singletons. Sequenced input: PBMCs or T cells enriched from blood (not recorded which). This TCR came from a woman aged 30 to 39 who had been exposed to COVID-19. This chain links TRBV7-9 with TRBJ2-7, with 9 positions matching TRBD1. The CDR3 sequence: CASSLTGGSYEQYF. The CDR3 DNA sequence: TGTGCCAGCAGCTTAACAGGGGGCTCGTACGAGCAGTACTTC.